The next 8 T cell receptor beta chains were all read from a single sample in a study of identical twins. TCRdb re-called the 5' RACE reads with MiXCR, one entry per CDR3 protein. The sample has some 320,000 distinct CDR3 sequences; 9% to 15% are singletons. These data also featured in a second study, about yellow fever vaccine responses in identical twins.

Specimen: CD8+ T cells sorted from blood. The receptor source for this set is a woman aged 18-29 years in good health.

This clonotype was seen at least ten times. The V gene is TRBV5-1, the J gene TRBJ1-1; D is unclear. The CDR3 has 13 amino acids. Germline loops: CDR1 SGHRS, CDR2 YFSETQ. V was clipped by 1 base and J by 0 bases, with 4 bases between them. The CDR3 is CASSLRLNTEAFF. In DNA form, the CDR3 reads TGCGCCAGCAGCTTGCGTCTGAACACTGAAGCTTTCTTT.

The CDR3 coding sequence is TGTGCCAGCAGCTTAGCGGGGAGCGAGCAGTTCTTC. Amino acids: CASSLAGSEQFF. V and J are TRBV7-8 and TRBJ2-1; D is perhaps TRBD2 (5 bases). The CDR3 extends over 12 amino acids. Trimming pared 0 bases from V and 10 bases from J, leaving 7 bases between. Germline loops: CDR1 SGHVS, CDR2 FQNEAQ.

This chain joins TRBV5-4 and TRBJ2-1, with 7 bases fitting TRBD2. The CDR3 is 16 amino acids. The germline gives CDR1 SGHNT, CDR2 YYREEE (reference sequence). Unmatched junction bases numbered 7, after V lost 4 bases and J lost 0 bases. The CDR3 nucleotides read TGTGCCAGCAGCGTGGGACTACTAAACTCCTACAATGAGCAGTTCTTC. It encodes CASSVGLLNSYNEQFF.

This clonotype was detected a few times. J is TRBJ2-1 and V is TRBV20-1; 7 nucleotides agree with TRBD2. The CDR3 spans 14 residues. Per germline, CDR1 DFQATT and CDR2 SNEGSKA (reference sequence). Trimming at V came to 3 bases and at J to 7 bases, leaving 9 bases not matched to a gene. The CDR3 region is CSARGVREGNEQFF. The CDR3 DNA reads TGCAGTGCTAGGGGCGTCAGGGAGGGGAATGAGCAGTTCTTC.

Notes on this clonotype: A much larger clonotype is one base distant, so this may be a read error. This chain connects TRBV27 to TRBJ1-1; TRBD1 agrees at 9 bases. The length of the CDR3 is 15 residues. Germline trimming cut 5 bases from V and 1 base from J; bases unmatched to any gene: 5. CDR1 and CDR2 (germline): MNHEY, SMNVEV (reference sequence). The CDR3 loop reads CASSPGTGTNTEAFF. CDR3 nucleotides: TGTGCCAGCAGTCCCGGGACAGGGACGAACACTGAAGCTTTCTTT.

CDR3 residues: CASSARDRGTLSTEAFF. For the CDR3, the DNA is TGTGCCAGCAGTGCCCGGGACAGGGGAACTCTCAGCACTGAAGCTTTCTTT. The chain recombines TRBV2 with TRBJ1-1, with 10 positions matching TRBD1. Germline values: CDR1 SNHLY, CDR2 FYNNEI. V shed 4 bases, J shed 4 bases, and the junction held 12 bases outside the gene matches. The CDR3 is 17 residues long.

The chain has TRBV6-1 and TRBJ2-7; TRBD1 matches 7 bases. Trimming cost V 5 bases and J 2 bases; bases outside gene matches: 3. This CDR3 region has 13 residues. In germline, CDR1 is MNHNS, CDR2 SASEGT. CDR3 nucleotide sequence: TGTGCCAGCAGTCAGACAGGGCCCTACGAGCAGTACTTC. Residues: CASSQTGPYEQYF.

This clonotype was counted a few times. The rearrangement joins TRBV5-1 to TRBJ2-1; 13 bases match TRBD2. This CDR3 is 17 amino acids long. The J segment lost 4 bases and the V segment lost 2 bases, leaving 6 bases of the junction unmatched. Germline CDR1 is SGHRS and CDR2 is YFSETQ. CDR3: CASSFTSGGAVYNEQFF. Written as DNA, the CDR3 is TGCGCCAGCAGCTTCACTAGCGGGGGGGCCGTATACAATGAGCAGTTCTTC.